This is a list of T cell receptor beta chains from one sample in a study of T cell repertoires in cytomegalovirus infection. TCRdb used MiXCR to reprocess the reads, holding one entry per CDR3 protein. The data show about 500,000 distinct CDR3 sequences, roughly a third seen once. What these receptors recognize is not known. The source was cultured PBMCs, collected from culture after CMV antigen stimulation. These receptors all come from a human donor in good health (CMV status not recorded). Some clones in this sample may be carry-over from other donors' samples. CDR3s include the opening cysteine and the closing phenylalanine or tryptophan. The order of the fields is CDR3 DNA, CDR3 protein, V gene, J gene, clone size, D gene. The D gene is left open where the match is weak. Some rows have no size entry. The others give once, few or many, or a class for an expanded clone.

DNA: TGTGCCAGCAGCTTAGGGAGGGGCGGGAGGAACACTGAAGCTTTCTTT
CDR3: CASSLGRGGRNTEAFF
V: TRBV11-2
J: TRBJ1-1
size: NA
D: NA

DNA: TGTGCCAGCAGTTTAGCGGGCGGGACTAGCGGGAGAGGAACCGGGGAGCTGTTTTTT
CDR3: CASSLAGGTSGRGTGELFF
V: TRBV12-3/TRBV12-4
J: TRBJ2-2
size: few
D: TRBD2

DNA: TGTGCCAGCAGTTCTATTCTGAACACTGAAGCTTTCTTT
CDR3: CASSSILNTEAFF
V: TRBV28
J: TRBJ1-1
size: NA
D: NA

DNA: TGTGCCAGCAGTCAACAGGGAATCGATGGCTACACCTTC
CDR3: CASSQQGIDGYTF
V: TRBV6-5
J: TRBJ1-2
size: few
D: NA

DNA: TGTGCCAGCACCGACCCGGGGGGGGCGAGCACCGGGGAGCTGTTTTTT
CDR3: CASTDPGGASTGELFF
V: TRBV6-2/TRBV6-3
J: TRBJ2-2
size: NA
D: TRBD2

DNA: TGTGCAAGTAGCGGGGGCACCCCGGGGACCCAGTACTTC
CDR3: CASSGGTPGTQYF
V: TRBV11-2
J: TRBJ2-5
size: NA
D: TRBD2

DNA: TGTGCCAGCAGTTTCAACCGAAACACCATATATTTT
CDR3: CASSFNRNTIYF
V: TRBV28
J: TRBJ1-3
size: NA
D: NA

DNA: TGTGCCAGCAGCTTATCCGGGAGCCCTCCAATCTTCTTC
CDR3: CASSLSGSPPIFF
V: TRBV7-2
J: TRBJ2-1
size: NA
D: NA

DNA: TGTGCCTGGAGCCCTACCGGGGCAAGGGAGCAGTTCTTC
CDR3: CAWSPTGAREQFF
V: TRBV30
J: TRBJ2-1
size: NA
D: NA

DNA: TGTGCCAGCAGTAGCGGGATCGGGCAGTACTTC
CDR3: CASSSGIGQYF
V: TRBV7-2
J: TRBJ2-7
size: NA
D: TRBD2

DNA: TGTGCCAGCAGTTACAATGTAGGACAGCCTAATCAGCCCCAGCATTTT
CDR3: CASSYNVGQPNQPQHF
V: TRBV6-2/TRBV6-3
J: TRBJ1-5
size: NA
D: NA

DNA: TGTGCCAGCAGCGAAGGACAGGGGAGGAACACTGAAGCTTTCTTT
CDR3: CASSEGQGRNTEAFF
V: TRBV7-4
J: TRBJ1-1
size: NA
D: TRBD1

DNA: TGCGCCAGCAGCCTGAGTTTGGGACTAGCGGTCACAGATACGCAGTATTTT
CDR3: CASSLSLGLAVTDTQYF
V: TRBV5-1
J: TRBJ2-3
size: NA
D: TRBD2

DNA: TGTGCCAGCAGTCGGACAGGCCCCCCCGATACGCAGTATTTT
CDR3: CASSRTGPPDTQYF
V: TRBV27
J: TRBJ2-3
size: NA
D: TRBD1

DNA: TGTGCCAGCAATGTTGGACGGACACTAGCCAAAAACATTCAGTACTTC
CDR3: CASNVGRTLAKNIQYF
V: TRBV6-1
J: TRBJ2-4
size: few
D: NA

DNA: TGCAGTGCTGGCCCCGGGACGGCTAACACTGAAGCTTTCTTT
CDR3: CSAGPGTANTEAFF
V: TRBV20-1
J: TRBJ1-1
size: NA
D: NA

DNA: TGTGCCAGCAGCTCTCGAGTCGGGGGCAATGAGCAGTTCTTC
CDR3: CASSSRVGGNEQFF
V: TRBV5-4
J: TRBJ2-1
size: NA
D: NA

DNA: TGTGCCAGCAGCTCTGGGGGGTGGGTCACTGAAGCTTTCTTT
CDR3: CASSSGGWVTEAFF
V: TRBV7-2
J: TRBJ1-1
size: NA
D: NA

DNA: TGTGCCAGCAGTTACTCGATCGGGGACACGGGCGGGGCCAACGTCCTGACTTTC
CDR3: CASSYSIGDTGGANVLTF
V: TRBV6-5
J: TRBJ2-6
size: few
D: NA

DNA: TGTGCCAGCAGCCTCGGACAGACCAATCAGCCCCAGCATTTT
CDR3: CASSLGQTNQPQHF
V: TRBV11-2
J: TRBJ1-5
size: few
D: NA

DNA: TGTGCCAGCAGTTTAACGTGGTCCTACGAGCAGTACTTC
CDR3: CASSLTWSYEQYF
V: TRBV27
J: TRBJ2-7
size: NA
D: NA

DNA: TGTGCCAGCAGTTTAACGTCAATGATTGGATCCTACAATGAGCAGTTCTTC
CDR3: CASSLTSMIGSYNEQFF
V: TRBV12-3/TRBV12-4
J: TRBJ2-1
size: NA
D: NA

DNA: TGTGCCAGCACCCTGGACGGGACTAATGAAAAACTGTTTTTT
CDR3: CASTLDGTNEKLFF
V: TRBV27
J: TRBJ1-4
size: few
D: NA

DNA: TGCAGTGCTGCGGTCCCTCCTGGGGCTTTCTTT
CDR3: CSAAVPPGAFF
V: TRBV20-1
J: TRBJ1-1
size: NA
D: NA

DNA: TGTGCCAGCAGCCCAGACCAGGGGCTGGGTCAGCCCCAGCATTTT
CDR3: CASSPDQGLGQPQHF
V: TRBV9
J: TRBJ1-5
size: NA
D: NA

DNA: TGTGCCAGTAGTATTATAGCGGGAGCTCTCGGGGAGCTGTTTTTT
CDR3: CASSIIAGALGELFF
V: TRBV19
J: TRBJ2-2
size: NA
D: TRBD2

DNA: TGTGCTAGCAGCTTCGGACTAGCAAGCGAGCAGTTCTTC
CDR3: CASSFGLASEQFF
V: TRBV7-6
J: TRBJ2-1
size: NA
D: TRBD2

DNA: TGTGCCAGCAGTGAACAGTCTGGAAACACCATATATTTT
CDR3: CASSEQSGNTIYF
V: TRBV6-1
J: TRBJ1-3
size: few
D: NA

DNA: TGTGCCAGCAGCTTCTCGGGACAGGGGGGCAATGAGCAGTTCTTC
CDR3: CASSFSGQGGNEQFF
V: TRBV7-2
J: TRBJ2-1
size: many
D: TRBD1

DNA: TGTGCCAGCAGTTACTCGACAGGGACTGGCTACACCTTC
CDR3: CASSYSTGTGYTF
V: TRBV6-5
J: TRBJ1-2
size: NA
D: TRBD1

DNA: TGTGCCAGTAGTCCTCTAGCGGGAGTACGAACCGGGGAGCTGTTTTTT
CDR3: CASSPLAGVRTGELFF
V: TRBV19
J: TRBJ2-2
size: NA
D: TRBD2

DNA: TGTGCCAGCAGACCCGGGACAGGGACTTACAATGAGCAGTTCTTC
CDR3: CASRPGTGTYNEQFF
V: TRBV12-3/TRBV12-4
J: TRBJ2-1
size: few
D: TRBD1

DNA: TGTGCCAGTAACAAAGGGCTAGATAGCGGTGAGCAGTTCTTC
CDR3: CASNKGLDSGEQFF
V: TRBV19
J: TRBJ2-1
size: NA
D: NA